This T cell receptor (beta chain) was profiled in a study of siplizumab effects on memory and regulatory T cells (dated by TCRdb to between 2019 and 2020). Notes on the research overall: The study looked at the effect of siplizumab, an anti-CD2 antibody, on alloreactive T-cell subsets in allogeneic mixed lymphocyte reactions made from human PBMCs.

What the study reported, not specific to this receptor: Whether proliferating Tregs from siplizumab cultures were suppressive was not functionally confirmed. Because sequences below about 10^-5 frequency were poorly captured, only a minor fraction of alloreactive clones could be mapped to unstimulated subsets. Among mappable alloreactive CD4+ clones, the Treg-derived fraction averaged 68.8% with siplizumab versus around 27% in control reactions. About 80-96% of proliferating CD4+ or CD8+ clones could not be given a naive or memory phenotype. Unstimulated naive T cells appeared to be more diverse than memory T cells, and naive cells seemed to make a substantial contribution to the alloresponse. The cumulative frequency of alloreactive sequences traceable to unstimulated CD4+ memory T cells was significantly reduced by siplizumab.

Library prep was done by the immunoSEQ multiplex PCR assay. Around 100,000 TCR templates per sample were assayed by the deep sequencing platform. Genomic DNA extracted from sorted T cells was used for TCRbeta CDR3 sequencing. The source study handled its data this way. The R programming language was used for clonal analysis of the TCRbeta CDR3 data. Unstimulated samples were compared with post-reaction CFSE-low samples to define alloreactive CD4+ and CD8+ clones. Alloreactive CD4+ clones were assigned to regulatory or non-regulatory origin by matching sequences to sorted unstimulated Treg and non-Treg repertoires. Drawn from immuneACCESS, this table holds only the in-frame rearrangements with V and J called that TCRdb kept. Clones are partly lost; checked studies trace under half to an unresolved V gene and leave the rest unexplained. The V and J calls and the clone size are those of that table, but D and trimming were determined from the DNA. The sample data list some 120,000 clones, and roughly 93% of these were observed just once. The leading ten clones occupy over 0.15% of the sample.

Of note for this clone: Its antigen is currently not known. No per-base quality is available; no much larger clone lies one base away.

From V the trimming removes 4 bases and from J it removes 0 bases, while the gene matches leave 8 bases of the junction unaccounted for. Sequences LNHDA (CDR1) and SQIVND (CDR2) are obtained from the germline V gene (reference sequence). From its cysteine to its phenylalanine, the CDR3 spans 17 amino acids. The kept DNA is CDR3 alone, 51 bases in frame from the first base. Sorted unstimulated T cells and proliferating T cells recovered from mixed lymphocyte reactions were subjected to TCRbeta CDR3 sequencing. Fresh whole blood from nine to eleven HLA-typed healthy donors was used to isolate PBMCs. To map where alloreactive clones came from, unstimulated CD4+ non-regulatory T cells were FACS-sorted.

Input material: non-Treg CD4+ T cells sorted from blood. The intended sense of this specimen's cell subset or site label: FACS-sorted unstimulated CD4+ non-regulatory T cells. This TCR derives from a human donor in good health. This chain is built from TRBV19 and TRBJ1-5; 8 nucleotides in the junction match TRBD1. The CDR3: CASSTTGQVYSNQPQHF. The nucleotides are TGTGCCAGTAGTACCACGGGACAGGTATATAGCAATCAGCCCCAGCATTTT.